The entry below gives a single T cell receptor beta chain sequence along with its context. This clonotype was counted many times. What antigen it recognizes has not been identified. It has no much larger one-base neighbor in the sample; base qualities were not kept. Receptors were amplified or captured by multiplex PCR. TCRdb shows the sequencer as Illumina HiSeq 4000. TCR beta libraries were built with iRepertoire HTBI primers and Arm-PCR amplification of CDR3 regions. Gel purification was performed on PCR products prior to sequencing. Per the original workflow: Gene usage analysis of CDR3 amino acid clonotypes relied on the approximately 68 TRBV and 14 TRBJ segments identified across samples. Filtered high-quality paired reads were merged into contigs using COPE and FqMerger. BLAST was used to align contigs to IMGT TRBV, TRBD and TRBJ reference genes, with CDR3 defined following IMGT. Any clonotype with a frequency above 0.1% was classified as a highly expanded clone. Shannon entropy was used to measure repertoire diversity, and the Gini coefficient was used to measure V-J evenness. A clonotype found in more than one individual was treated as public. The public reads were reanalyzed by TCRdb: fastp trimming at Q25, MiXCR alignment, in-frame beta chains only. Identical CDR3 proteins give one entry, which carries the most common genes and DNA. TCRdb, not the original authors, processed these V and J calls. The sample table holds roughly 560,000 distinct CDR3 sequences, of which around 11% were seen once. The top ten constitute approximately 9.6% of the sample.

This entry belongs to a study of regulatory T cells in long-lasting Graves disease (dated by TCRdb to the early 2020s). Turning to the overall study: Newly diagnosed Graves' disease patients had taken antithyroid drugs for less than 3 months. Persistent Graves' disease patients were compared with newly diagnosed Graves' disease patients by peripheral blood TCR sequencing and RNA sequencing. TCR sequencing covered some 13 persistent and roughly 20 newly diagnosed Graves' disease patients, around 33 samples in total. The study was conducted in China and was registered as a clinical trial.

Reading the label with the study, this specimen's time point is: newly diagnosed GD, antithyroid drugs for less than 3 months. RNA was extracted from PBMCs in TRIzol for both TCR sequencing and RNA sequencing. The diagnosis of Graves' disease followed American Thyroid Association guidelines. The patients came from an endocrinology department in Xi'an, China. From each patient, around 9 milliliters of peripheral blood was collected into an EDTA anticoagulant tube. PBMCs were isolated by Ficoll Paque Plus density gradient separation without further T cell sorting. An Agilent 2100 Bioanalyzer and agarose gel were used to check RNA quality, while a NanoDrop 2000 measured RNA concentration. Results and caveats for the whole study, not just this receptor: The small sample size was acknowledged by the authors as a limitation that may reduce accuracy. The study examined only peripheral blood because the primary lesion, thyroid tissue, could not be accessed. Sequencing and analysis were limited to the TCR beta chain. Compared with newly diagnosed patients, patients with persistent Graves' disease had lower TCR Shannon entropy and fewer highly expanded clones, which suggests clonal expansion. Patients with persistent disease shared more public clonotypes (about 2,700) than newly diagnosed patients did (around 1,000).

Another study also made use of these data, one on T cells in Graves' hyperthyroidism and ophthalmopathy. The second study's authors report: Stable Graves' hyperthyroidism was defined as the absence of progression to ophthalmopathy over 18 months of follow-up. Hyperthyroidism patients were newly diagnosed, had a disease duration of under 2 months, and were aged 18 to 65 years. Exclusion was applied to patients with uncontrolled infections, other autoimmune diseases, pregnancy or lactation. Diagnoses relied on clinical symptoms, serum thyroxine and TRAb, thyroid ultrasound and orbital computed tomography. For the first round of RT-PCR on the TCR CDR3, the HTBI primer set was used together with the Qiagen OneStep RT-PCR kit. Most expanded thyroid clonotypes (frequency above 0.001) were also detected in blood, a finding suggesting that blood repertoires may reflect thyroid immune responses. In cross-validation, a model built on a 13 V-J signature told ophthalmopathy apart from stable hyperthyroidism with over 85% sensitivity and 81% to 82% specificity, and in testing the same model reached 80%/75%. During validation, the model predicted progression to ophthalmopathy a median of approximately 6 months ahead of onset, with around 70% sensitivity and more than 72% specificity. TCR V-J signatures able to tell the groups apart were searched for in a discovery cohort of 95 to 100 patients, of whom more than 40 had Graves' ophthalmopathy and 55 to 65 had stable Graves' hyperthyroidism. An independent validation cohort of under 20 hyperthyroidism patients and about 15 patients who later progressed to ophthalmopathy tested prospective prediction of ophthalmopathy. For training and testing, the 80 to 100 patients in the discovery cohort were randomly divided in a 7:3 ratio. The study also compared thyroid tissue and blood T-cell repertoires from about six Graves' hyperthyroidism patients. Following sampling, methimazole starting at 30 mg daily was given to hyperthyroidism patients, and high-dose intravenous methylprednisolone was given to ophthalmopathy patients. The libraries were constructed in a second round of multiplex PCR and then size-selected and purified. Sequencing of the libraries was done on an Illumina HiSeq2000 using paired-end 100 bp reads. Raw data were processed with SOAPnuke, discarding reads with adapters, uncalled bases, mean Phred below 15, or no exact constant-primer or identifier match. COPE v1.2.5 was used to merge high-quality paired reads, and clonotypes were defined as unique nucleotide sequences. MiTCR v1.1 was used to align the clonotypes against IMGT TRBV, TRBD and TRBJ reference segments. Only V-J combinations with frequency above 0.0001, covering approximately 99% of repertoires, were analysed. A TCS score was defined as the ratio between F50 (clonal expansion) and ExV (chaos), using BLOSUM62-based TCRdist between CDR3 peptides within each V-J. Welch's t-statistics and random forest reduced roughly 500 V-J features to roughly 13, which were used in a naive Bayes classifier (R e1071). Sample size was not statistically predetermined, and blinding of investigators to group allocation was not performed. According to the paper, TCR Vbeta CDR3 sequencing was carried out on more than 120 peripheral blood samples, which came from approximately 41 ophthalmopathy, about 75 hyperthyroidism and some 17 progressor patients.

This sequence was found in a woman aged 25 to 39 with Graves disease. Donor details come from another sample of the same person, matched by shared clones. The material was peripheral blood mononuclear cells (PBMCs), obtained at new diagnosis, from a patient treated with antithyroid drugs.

The DNA reads as follows: TGTGCCAGTAGTACGACCGGGACAGGGGGCGGAGATACGCAGTATTTT. It is translated as CASSTTGTGGGDTQYF. Recombination linked TRBV19 to TRBJ2-3; a stretch of 12 junction bases matches TRBD1. After removal of 4 bases from V and 5 bases from J, the junction retains 7 bases not matched to a gene. Its CDR3 holds 16 amino acids, cysteine through phenylalanine. The CDR3 DNA has 48 bases and is translated from base 1. Via the germline V gene (reference sequence), CDR1 is LNHDA and CDR2 SQIVND. The variable domain in full, with residues beyond the CDR3 obtained from the reference TRBV19 and TRBJ2-3 genes, is DGGITQSPKYLFRKEGQNVTLSCEQNLNHDAMYWYRQDPGQGLRLIYYSQIVNDFQKGDIAEGYSVSREKKESFPLTVTSAQKNPTAFYLCASSTTGTGGGDTQYFGPGTRLTVL.